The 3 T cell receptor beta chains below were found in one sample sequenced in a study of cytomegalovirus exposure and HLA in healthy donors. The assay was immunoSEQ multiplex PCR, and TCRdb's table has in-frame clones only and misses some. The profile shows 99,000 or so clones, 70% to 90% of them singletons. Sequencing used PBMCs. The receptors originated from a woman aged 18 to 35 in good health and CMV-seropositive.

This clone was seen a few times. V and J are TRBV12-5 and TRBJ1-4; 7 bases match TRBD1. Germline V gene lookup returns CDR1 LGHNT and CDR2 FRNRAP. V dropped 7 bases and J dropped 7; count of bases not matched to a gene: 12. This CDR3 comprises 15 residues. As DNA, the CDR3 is TGTGCTAGTGCCCTCGGGGCAGGGGGACGTGAAAAACTGTTTTTT. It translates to CASALGAGGREKLFF.

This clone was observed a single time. CDR3 loop: CASNTLREWSEAFF. The CDR3 coding sequence is TGTGCCAGCAACACTCTCAGGGAATGGTCTGAAGCTTTCTTT. V and J are TRBV27 and TRBJ1-1, with D possibly TRBD1 on 5 matching bases. This CDR3 comprises 14 residues. The V end was cut by 7 bases, the J end by 6 bases, with 18 bases between. Germline lookup yields CDR1 MNHEY and CDR2 SMNVEV (reference sequence).

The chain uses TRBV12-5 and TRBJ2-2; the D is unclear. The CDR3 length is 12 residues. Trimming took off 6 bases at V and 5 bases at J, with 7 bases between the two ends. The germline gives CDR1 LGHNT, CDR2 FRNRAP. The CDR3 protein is CASGPRTGELFF. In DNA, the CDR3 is TGTGCTAGTGGCCCCCGGACCGGGGAGCTGTTTTTT.